These 6 T cell receptor beta chains were all obtained from the same sample, sequenced in a study of T cell repertoires in cytomegalovirus infection. TCRdb reprocessed the reads with MiXCR, giving one entry per CDR3 protein. The sample shows over 450,000 distinct CDR3 sequences, roughly 10% of them seen only once. The sample taken for sequencing was PBMCs. Receptor source: a human donor in good health (CMV status not recorded). Some clones in this sample may be carry-over from other donors' samples.

The V call is TRBV18, the J call TRBJ2-2, with a possible D match to TRBD2 (6 bases). This CDR3 comprises 15 residues. The germline V gene encodes CDR1 KGHSH and CDR2 LQKENI. V lost 3 bases and J 0 bases, leaving 8 bases between the germline ends. The CDR3 DNA sequence: TGTGCCAGCTCACCGGACTACGCGAACACCGGGGAGCTGTTTTTT. Residues: CASSPDYANTGELFF.

This clonotype occurred many times. The rearrangement joins TRBV5-5 to TRBJ2-7; 10 bases match TRBD2. The V segment lost 2 bases and the J segment 4 bases; nucleotides outside the gene matches: 6. The CDR3 is 15 residues long. CDR1 is SGHKS and CDR2 is YYEKEE in the germline V gene (reference sequence). The CDR3 DNA reads as TGTGCCAGCAGCTTTCCGGGACTAGCGCTGTACGAGCAGTACTTC. This encodes CASSFPGLALYEQYF.

This clonotype was seen repeatedly, ten times or more. The chain recombines TRBV27 with TRBJ2-7; D not resolved. Germline CDR1 is MNHEY and CDR2 is SMNVEV (reference sequence). The CDR3 is 13 residues long. V lost 4 bases, J lost 3 bases, and 10 bases lay in between. The CDR3 sequence is CASSSSTHYEQYF. CDR3 DNA sequence: TGTGCCAGCAGTTCCTCGACCCACTACGAGCAGTACTTC.

This clonotype was picked up many times. V gene TRBV20-1 combines with J gene TRBJ2-1; D not resolved. CDR1 DFQATT and CDR2 SNEGSKA come from the germline V gene (reference sequence). V lost 7 bases to trimming and J lost 0 bases, with 10 bases between them. The CDR3 loop spans 13 amino acids. In DNA form, the CDR3 reads TGCAGTGTGTCCGGCGGCTCCTACAATGAGCAGTTCTTC. Encoded protein: CSVSGGSYNEQFF.

This clonotype has a count of ten or more. J is TRBJ2-7 and V is TRBV7-2; TRBD2 might be the D (5 bases). The CDR3 covers 14 residues. V shed 4 bases and J shed 2 bases, with 12 bases lying between them. CDR1 is SGHTA and CDR2 is FQGNSA in the germline V gene. In DNA, the CDR3 is TGTGCCAGCAGCTCCCGGACTGCTGCCTACGAGCAGTACTTC. This translates into CASSSRTAAYEQYF.

This clonotype was detected a few times. The V and J genes are TRBV7-6 and TRBJ2-5; possible D gene TRBD2, 5 bases. Germline V gene data show CDR1 as SGHVS and CDR2 as FNYEAQ. V was cut by 5 bases and J by 5 bases, with 9 bases left in between. The CDR3 has 12 amino acids. CDR3 in DNA: TGTGCCAGCAGCCAATCGGGGGAGACCCAGTACTTC. Its translation is CASSQSGETQYF.